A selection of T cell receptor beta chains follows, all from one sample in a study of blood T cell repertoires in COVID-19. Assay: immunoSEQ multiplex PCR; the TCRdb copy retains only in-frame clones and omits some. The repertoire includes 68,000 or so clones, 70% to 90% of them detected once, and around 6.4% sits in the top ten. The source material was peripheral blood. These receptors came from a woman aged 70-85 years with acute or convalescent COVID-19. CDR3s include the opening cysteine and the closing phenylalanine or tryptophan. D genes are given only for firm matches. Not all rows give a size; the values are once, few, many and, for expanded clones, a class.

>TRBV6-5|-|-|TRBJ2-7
TGTGCCAGCAGTTACTCCTTCGGGTTCGAGCAGTACTTC
CASSYSFGFEQYF
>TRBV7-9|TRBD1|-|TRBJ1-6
TGTGCCAGTGCATCGACAGGGGCTAGCTCCTATAATTCACCCCTCCACTTT
CASASTGASSYNSPLHF
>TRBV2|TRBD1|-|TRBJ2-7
TGTGCCAGCATAAGTAGGTGGACAGGGAATTACGAGCAGTACTTC
CASISRWTGNYEQYF
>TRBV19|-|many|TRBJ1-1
TGTGCCAGTAGTATGAGACTTTTGAACACTGAAGCTTTCTTT
CASSMRLLNTEAFF
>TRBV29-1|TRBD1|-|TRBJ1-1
TGCAGCACGACGTTTCACAGGGGGCCAGGGAGCACTGAAGCTTTCTTT
CSTTFHRGPGSTEAFF
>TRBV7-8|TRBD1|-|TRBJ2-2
TGTGCCAGCAGCTGGACAGGCACCGGGGAGCTGTTTTTT
CASSWTGTGELFF
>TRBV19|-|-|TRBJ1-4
TGTGCCAGTAGTCCCCTTAGGCTAGCAACTAATGAAAAACTGTTTTTT
CASSPLRLATNEKLFF
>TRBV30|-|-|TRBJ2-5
TGTGCCTGGAGTGTACGAGGGACCCAGTACTTC
CAWSVRGTQYF
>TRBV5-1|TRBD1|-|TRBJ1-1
TGCGCCAGCATACCCGGGACAGGGGGCTTTCGGTACACTGAAGCTTTCTTT
CASIPGTGGFRYTEAFF
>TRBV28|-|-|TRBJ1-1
TGTGCCAGCAGTTTTCAGGGACTTGTTAACACTGAAGCTTTCTTT
CASSFQGLVNTEAFF
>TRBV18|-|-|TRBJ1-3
TGTGCCAGCTCACCGACATTGTACTCTGGAAACACCATATATTTT
CASSPTLYSGNTIYF
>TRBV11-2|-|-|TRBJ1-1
TGTGCCAGCAGCTTAAATGGCGGGAGGGGGACTGAAGCTTTCTTT
CASSLNGGRGTEAFF
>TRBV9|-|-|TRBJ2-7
TGTGCCAGCAGTGGTGGCGAGCGGTTCTCCTACGAGCAGTACTTC
CASSGGERFSYEQYF
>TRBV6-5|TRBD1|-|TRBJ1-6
TGTGCCAGCAGTTACGGGACAGGGTCTTTGTTCCCCCTCCACTTT
CASSYGTGSLFPLHF
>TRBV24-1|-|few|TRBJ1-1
TGTGCCACCAGTGCCGCAGGGAAGGGTGAAGCTTTCTTT
CATSAAGKGEAFF
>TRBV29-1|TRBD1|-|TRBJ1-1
TGCAGCGTTGACAGGGGGTTGAACACTGAAGCTTTCTTT
CSVDRGLNTEAFF
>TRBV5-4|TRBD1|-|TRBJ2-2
TGTGCCAGCAGCACTGGGACAGATTCGAACACCGGGGAGCTGTTTTTT
CASSTGTDSNTGELFF
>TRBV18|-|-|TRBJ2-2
TGTGCCAGCTCACCACAGGGAGACGGGGAGCTGTTTTTT
CASSPQGDGELFF
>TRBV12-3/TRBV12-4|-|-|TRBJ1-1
TGTGCCAGCAGTTTGAGGGAAGGGACTGAAGCTTTCTTT
CASSLREGTEAFF
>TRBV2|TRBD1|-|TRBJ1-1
TGTGCCAGCATATACAGGGGTGGGACTGAAGCTTTCTTT
CASIYRGGTEAFF
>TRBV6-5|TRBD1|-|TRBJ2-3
TGTGCCAGCAGGCCCTCTCGACAGGGGACAGATACGCAGTATTTT
CASRPSRQGTDTQYF
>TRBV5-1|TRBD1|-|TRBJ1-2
TGCGCCAGCAGCCCGACAGGGGGCGCGGGCGCCTATGGCTACACCTTC
CASSPTGGAGAYGYTF
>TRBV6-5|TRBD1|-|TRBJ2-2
TGTGCCAGCAGGGGACAGGGGGTCGGCGGGGAGCTGTTTTTT
CASRGQGVGGELFF
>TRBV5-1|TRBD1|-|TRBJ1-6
TGCGCCAGCAGCTTGGGGGACAGGGGAGAGTCACCCCTCCACTTT
CASSLGDRGESPLHF
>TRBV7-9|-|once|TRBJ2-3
TGTGCCAGCAGCCCTGGGACAGTGGGGGGAGATACGCAGTATTTT
CASSPGTVGGDTQYF
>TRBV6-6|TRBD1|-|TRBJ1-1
TGTGCCAGCAGTTACCCGCAGACAGGGCCTAACACTGAAGCTTTCTTT
CASSYPQTGPNTEAFF
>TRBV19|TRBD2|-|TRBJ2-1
TGTGCCAGTAGTATCCTAGCGGATTACAATGAGCAGTTCTTC
CASSILADYNEQFF
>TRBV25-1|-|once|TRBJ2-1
TGTGCCAGCAGTGAACGTACTAGCTCCCAAGGGGATGAGCAGTTCTTC
CASSERTSSQGDEQFF
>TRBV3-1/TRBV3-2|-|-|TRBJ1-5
TGTGCCAGCAGCCAAGTCGGTAATCAGCCCCAGCATTTT
CASSQVGNQPQHF
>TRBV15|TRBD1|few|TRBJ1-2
TGTGCCACCAGCAGCCGGACAGGGTCGAAAAATAACTATGGCTACACCTTC
CATSSRTGSKNNYGYTF
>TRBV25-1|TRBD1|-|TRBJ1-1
TGTGCCAGCGGACAGGGTTTTGGTTACGCTGAAGCTTTCTTT
CASGQGFGYAEAFF
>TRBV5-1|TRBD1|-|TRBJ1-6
TGCGCCAGCCGATCAGGGGGCCTTGGTTCACCCCTCCACTTT
CASRSGGLGSPLHF
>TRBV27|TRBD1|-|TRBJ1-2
TGTGCCAGCAGCTTCGGGACAGGGGTTGGCTACACCTTC
CASSFGTGVGYTF
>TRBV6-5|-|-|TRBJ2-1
TGTGCCAGCAGCCTCACGGGAAATCCCTACAATGAGCAGTTCTTC
CASSLTGNPYNEQFF
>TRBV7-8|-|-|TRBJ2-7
TGTGCCAGCACCCGGACTGACTCCTACGAGCAGTACTTC
CASTRTDSYEQYF
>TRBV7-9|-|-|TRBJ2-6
TGTGCCAGCATCAGCTCTGGGGCCAACGTCCTGACTTTC
CASISSGANVLTF
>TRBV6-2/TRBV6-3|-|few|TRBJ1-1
TGTGCCAGCAGTGCCTACAGTGAAGCTTTCTTT
CASSAYSEAFF
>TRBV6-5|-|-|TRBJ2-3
TGTGCCATCCGAGCGGATACTAGCACAGATACGCAGTATTTT
CAIRADTSTDTQYF
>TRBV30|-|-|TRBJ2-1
TGTGCCTGGAGTGTACCCAGGGCGCCTCGCTCCTACAATGAGCAGTTCTTC
CAWSVPRAPRSYNEQFF
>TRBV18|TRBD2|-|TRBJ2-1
TGTGCCAGCTCACGGGCTAGCGGGAGAAATCGCTCCTACAATGAGCAGTTCTTC
CASSRASGRNRSYNEQFF
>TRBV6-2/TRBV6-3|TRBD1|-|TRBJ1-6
TGTGCCAGCAGTTACCAGACAGGGAGCTCCTATAATTCACCCCTCCACTTT
CASSYQTGSSYNSPLHF
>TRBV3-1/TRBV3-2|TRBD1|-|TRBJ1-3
TGTGCCAGCAGCCAATTCCAGGGGGCCGGAAACACCATATATTTT
CASSQFQGAGNTIYF
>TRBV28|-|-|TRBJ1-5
TGTGCCAGCAGTCCCTCGGGGAGGGATAGCAATCAGCCCCAGCATTTT
CASSPSGRDSNQPQHF